This TCR beta chain is from a study of T-cell reconstitution after alpha-beta-depleted transplantation in children. Study findings and constraints: Diversity and T-cell counts at one year after transplant derived mostly from new T cells. Reportedly, only several hundred clones from non-depleted graft cells drove alpha-beta T-cell counts at about two months. It was surviving recipient T cells and thymic progenitors that gave some patients high TCRbeta diversity at day 60.

TCRbeta library construction was performed incorporating unique molecular identifiers. TCRdb used MiXCR to reprocess the PCR reads, holding one entry per CDR3 protein. The sample includes about 420,000 distinct CDR3 sequences, around 15% of them seen just once. The CDR3 length is 15 residues. Trimming removed 2 bases from V and 4 bases from J, with 15 bases in between. The germline gives CDR1 SQVTM, CDR2 ANQGSEA. Concerning this clonotype: Antigen specificity is unknown.

The source material was PBMCs, mostly from graft donor cells, sampled 360 days after TCRalphabeta/CD19-depleted stem cell transplant. The clonotype was recovered from a boy under two years old who had a stem cell transplant for Wiskott-Aldrich syndrome, so the T cells may come from the graft donor. The chain uses TRBV29-1 and TRBJ2-1, with D perhaps matching TRBD2 (5 bases). For the CDR3, the DNA is TGCAGCGTTGAATCACTCCGGACGGGGTACAATGAGCAGTTCTTC. It translates to CSVESLRTGYNEQFF.